Described below is a single TCR beta chain sequence and its context. Assay used: immunoSEQ multiplex PCR; TCRdb lists only in-frame clones, some missing. Here the sample spans over 300,000 clones, around nine tenths being singletons. CDR1 and CDR2 (germline): SGDLS, YYNGEE. V was pared by 3 bases and J by 7 bases, with 5 bases of the junction left unmatched. The CDR3 sequence is 15 residues long. The record originates from a study of blood T cell repertoires in COVID-19. The source is a woman aged 40 to 49 who had recovered from COVID-19. The sample taken for sequencing was PBMCs or T cells enriched from blood (not recorded which). The chain joins TRBV9 to TRBJ1-6; 9 bases map to TRBD1. In nucleotides, the CDR3 is TGTGCCAGCAGCGCCGATACAGGGGGCAATTCACCCCTCCACTTT. Translation gives CASSADTGGNSPLHF.